What follows is one T cell receptor (beta chain) and its context. Antigen unknown. The data derive from a study of T cell responses to AZD1222 COVID-19 vaccine. Study-wide points: In the spike-specific TCR repertoire, nearly half reportedly target unmutated variant regions. AZD1222 recipients seropositive at baseline numbered only 5 or 6. Spike-wide vaccine-associated CD4 TCRs dominated at 160-218 and 743-854. The repertoires were collected only after the peak T cell response.

The table came from immunoSEQ multiplex PCR; TCRdb's copy has only in-frame clones and leaves some out. The top ten clones hold under 14% of a sample with approximately 170,000 clones, 88% of them seen once. CDR1 and CDR2 from the germline V gene are LNHDA and SQIVND (reference sequence). The ends were cut back, 3 bases at V and 3 bases at J, with 9 bases in the middle. There are 13 residues in the CDR3. Sequenced here: peripheral blood, sampled 28 days after the second AZD1222 dose. This sequence joins TRBV19 and TRBJ2-7; D call uncertain. The receptor was isolated from an adult who received the AZD1222 COVID-19 vaccine. The CDR3 nucleotides read TGTGCCAGTAGTATTAGATTAGGCTACGAGCAGTACTTC. It translates to CASSIRLGYEQYF.